The clone carrying this TCR beta chain has just a few counts. The antigen is not known. Germline CDR1 is LGHDT and CDR2 is YNNKEL (reference sequence). This CDR3 has 16 residues. V was pared by 0 bases and J by 0 bases, with 11 bases between. The data stem from a study of blood T cells in healthy people across ages. Primed by a sample-barcoded 5' primer and a J-beta primer mix, a second PCR proceeded for 7 to 11 cycles. One entry per CDR3 protein, called by TCRdb with MiXCR from the 5' RACE reads. The repertoire holds fewer than 950,000 distinct CDR3 sequences, with 35% to 40% as singletons. Findings and caveats of the study: TCR beta diversity tracked closely with naive T cell percentage.

The sample consisted of blood. The V call is TRBV3-1, the J call TRBJ1-1; D is uncertain. This receptor was obtained from a young man in good health. Here the CDR3 reads CASSQERVALNTEAFF. CDR3 in DNA: TGTGCCAGCAGCCAAGAACGGGTTGCACTGAACACTGAAGCTTTCTTT.